This T cell receptor beta chain came from a study of Ad26.COV2.S vaccination and SARS-CoV-2 variants. Clones were read by immunoSEQ multiplex PCR, and TCRdb kept only the in-frame ones, dropping some. The sample carries fewer than 500,000 clones, 89% recorded once. The V gene lost 3 bases and the J gene lost 9 bases, with 18 bases spanning the gap. The V gene's germline CDR1 is SGHNT and CDR2 YENEEA. This CDR3 is built from 15 residues. Treatment denoted: some 20 received Ad26.COV2.S at low or high dose, single or two shots; 5 received placebo; per-sample allocation not given. Each sample was drawn 63 days after the first injection (of vaccine or placebo).

Source: peripheral blood, taken in a trial of Ad26.COV2.S vaccine versus placebo. The TCR was taken from a person aged 18-60 years who received the Ad26.COV2.S COVID-19 vaccine or a placebo. The chain is built from TRBV11-3 and TRBJ2-1; D could derive from TRBD1 or TRBD2 (6 bases each). CDR3 sequence (DNA): TGTGCCAGCAGCTTCGGGGGCCCTGGCTTGGGTGAGCAGTTCTTC. Encoded protein: CASSFGGPGLGEQFF. Full variable domain (remainder filled in from reference TRBV11-3 and TRBJ2-1): EAGVVQSPRYKIIEKKQPVAFWCNPISGHNTLYWYLQNLGQGPELLIRYENEEAVDDSQLPKDRFSAERLKGVDSTLKIQPAELGDSAVYLCASSFGGPGLGEQFFGPGTRLTVL.